Below are 16 T cell receptor beta chains sequenced from a single sample in a study of CD8 T cells in cerebrospinal fluid in Alzheimer's disease. TCRdb reworked the 10x single-cell sequencing reads into one entry per CDR3 protein, no DNA. In all, the sample yields 500 or so distinct CDR3 sequences. The sample consisted of cerebrospinal fluid. Receptor source: a human donor with Alzheimer's disease.

According to its frequency, this clonotype is large. The chain has TRBV5-1 and TRBJ2-1; TCRdb indicates TRBD2, and absent DNA this call remains unverified. Germline values: CDR1 SGHRS, CDR2 YFSETQ. This CDR3 contains 15 residues. CDR3: CASQSGTNSYNEQFF.

This rearrangement joins TRBV5-8 to TRBJ2-7; TCRdb reports TRBD2, a call that lacks DNA to check it against. The CDR3 is made up of 16 amino acids. Germline V lookup: CDR1 SGHTS, CDR2 YDEGEE. The CDR3 sequence: CASSGGTSGGSYEQYF.

The rearrangement links TRBV3-1 to TRBJ2-7; TCRdb gives TRBD2 as the D gene, but with no DNA this cannot be confirmed. Germline V lookup: CDR1 LGHDT, CDR2 YNNKEL (reference sequence). The CDR3 has 15 amino acids. The CDR3 sequence is CASSSWDRYPYEQYF.

By frequency, this clonotype is large. This chain links TRBV7-8 with TRBJ2-2. The germline V gene encodes CDR1 SGHVS and CDR2 FQNEAQ. The CDR3 runs to 14 residues. CDR3 sequence: CASSLRLITGELFF.

This clonotype is labeled medium-sized based on frequency. The gene calls are TRBV5-1 and TRBJ2-7; absent DNA, TCRdb's TRBD1 call cannot be checked. This CDR3 spans 15 amino acids. Germline CDR1 SGHRS, CDR2 YFSETQ. The CDR3 protein is CASSEGPGNTYEQYF.

This clonotype shows up as large by frequency. This CDR3 reads CSARSTDNTDTQYF. The rearrangement links TRBV20-1 to TRBJ2-3. Germline V lookup: CDR1 DFQATT, CDR2 SNEGSKA (reference sequence). The CDR3 contains 14 residues.

According to its frequency, this clonotype is large. The V call is TRBV27, the J call TRBJ1-5; TCRdb picks TRBD1, but there is no DNA to check that call. Germline V gives CDR1 MNHEY, CDR2 SMNVEV (reference sequence). The CDR3 covers 16 residues. The CDR3 is CASSSDPSGGNQPQHF.

This clonotype ranks as large (0.1 to 1%) in terms of frequency. This rearrangement joins TRBV20-1 to TRBJ2-5; the TRBD1 assignment by TCRdb is unverifiable without DNA. Germline V CDR1 and CDR2: DFQATT, SNEGSKA (reference sequence). The length of the CDR3 is 16 residues. The CDR3: CSARDLGRANQETQYF.

Measured by frequency, this clonotype is large (0.1 to 1%). The chain couples TRBV6-2 or TRBV6-3 to TRBJ2-1. Germline CDR1 MNHEY, CDR2 SVGEGT. CDR3 length: 15 amino acids. The CDR3 reads CASTSLASSYNEQFF.

Measured by frequency, this clonotype is large. J is TRBJ1-2 and V is TRBV6-5; checking the TCRdb D call of TRBD1 is not possible without DNA. Germline V gives CDR1 MNHEY, CDR2 SVGAGI. The CDR3 sequence is 13 residues long. The CDR3 sequence is CASNPGGAYGYTF.

Measured by frequency, this clonotype is large (0.1 to 1%). This rearrangement joins TRBV27 to TRBJ2-7; TCRdb's D call, TRBD1, is unchecked because there is no DNA. This CDR3 spans 14 amino acids. Germline V gives CDR1 MNHEY, CDR2 SMNVEV (reference sequence). The CDR3 here is CASMTTGLMDEQYF.

The rearrangement uses TRBV7-6 and TRBJ1-2; TCRdb designates TRBD1, a call that cannot be tested without DNA. CDR1 and CDR2 from the germline V gene are SGHVS and FNYEAQ. This CDR3 is built from 14 residues. The CDR3 loop is CASSPKTGLQGYTF. Variable domain in full (rest from reference TRBV7-6 and TRBJ1-2): GAGVSQSPRYKVTKRGQDVALRCDPISGHVSLYWYRQALGQGPEFLTYFNYEAQQDKSGLPNDRFSAERPEGSISTLTIQRTEQRDSAMYRCASSPKTGLQGYTFGSGTRLTVV.

Its frequency marks this clonotype as large. The V and J genes are TRBV4-2 and TRBJ1-1; as DNA is missing, the TRBD1 call by TCRdb cannot be tested. The germline V gene has CDR1 LGHNA and CDR2 YNFKEQ. The CDR3 length is 16 residues. CDR3: CASSQDFGGRNTEAFF.

Its frequency marks this clonotype as large. The chain combines TRBV20-1 with TRBJ2-5; TCRdb picks TRBD1, but there is no DNA to check that call. CDR1 and CDR2 (germline): DFQATT, SNEGSKA (reference sequence). This CDR3 region has 15 residues. The CDR3 reads CSARDLAGAKETQYF.

By frequency, this clonotype is medium-sized. The rearrangement links TRBV19 to TRBJ2-4; absent DNA, TCRdb's TRBD1 call cannot be checked. The CDR3 length is 18 residues. Germline loops: CDR1 LNHDA, CDR2 SQIVND (reference sequence). CDR3 region: CASSTPTLTTGTGGLQYF. The complete variable domain, with remaining parts taken from reference TRBV19 and TRBJ2-4, reads DGGITQSPKYLFRKEGQNVTLSCEQNLNHDAMYWYRQDPGQGLRLIYYSQIVNDFQKGDIAEGYSVSREKKESFPLTVTSAQKNPTAFYLCASSTPTLTTGTGGLQYFGAGTRLSVL.

Measured by frequency, this clonotype is medium-sized (0.01 to 0.1%). This chain uses TRBV12-3 or TRBV12-4 with TRBJ1-4; TCRdb's assignment of TRBD1 cannot be checked, as there is no DNA. The CDR3 runs to 14 residues. CDR3 amino acids: CASSWTGGNEKLFF.